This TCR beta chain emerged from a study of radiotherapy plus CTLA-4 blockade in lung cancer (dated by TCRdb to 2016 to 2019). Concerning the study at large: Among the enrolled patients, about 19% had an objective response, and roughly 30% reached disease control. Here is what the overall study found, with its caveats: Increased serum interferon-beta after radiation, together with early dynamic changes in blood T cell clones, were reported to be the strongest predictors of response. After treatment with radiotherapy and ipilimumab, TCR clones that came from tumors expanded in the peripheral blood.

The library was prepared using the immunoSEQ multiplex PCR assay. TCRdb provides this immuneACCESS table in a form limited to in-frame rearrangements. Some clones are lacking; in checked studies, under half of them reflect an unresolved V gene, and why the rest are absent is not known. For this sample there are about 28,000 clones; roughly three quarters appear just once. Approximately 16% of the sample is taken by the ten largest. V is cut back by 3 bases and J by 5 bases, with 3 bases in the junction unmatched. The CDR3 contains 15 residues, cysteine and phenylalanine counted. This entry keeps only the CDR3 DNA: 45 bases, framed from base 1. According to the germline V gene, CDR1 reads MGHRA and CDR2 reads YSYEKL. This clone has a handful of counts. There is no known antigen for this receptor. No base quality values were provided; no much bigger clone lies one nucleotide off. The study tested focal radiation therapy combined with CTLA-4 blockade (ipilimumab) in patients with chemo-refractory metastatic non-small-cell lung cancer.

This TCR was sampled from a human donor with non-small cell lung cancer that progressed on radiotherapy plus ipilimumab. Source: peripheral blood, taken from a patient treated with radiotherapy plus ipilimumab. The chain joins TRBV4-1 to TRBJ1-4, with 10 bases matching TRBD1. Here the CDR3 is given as CASSQDRGLNEKLFF. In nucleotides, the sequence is TGCGCCAGCAGCCAGGACAGGGGGTTGAATGAAAAACTGTTTTTT.